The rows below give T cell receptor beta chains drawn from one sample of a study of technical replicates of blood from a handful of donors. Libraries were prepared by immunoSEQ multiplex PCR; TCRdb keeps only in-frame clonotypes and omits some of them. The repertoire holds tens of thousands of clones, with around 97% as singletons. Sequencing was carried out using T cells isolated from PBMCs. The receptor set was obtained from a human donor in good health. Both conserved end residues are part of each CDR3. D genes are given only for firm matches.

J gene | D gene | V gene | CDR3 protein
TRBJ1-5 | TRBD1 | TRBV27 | CASSLSGTGNQPQHF
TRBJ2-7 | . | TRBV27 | CASSFSPVSRYEQYF
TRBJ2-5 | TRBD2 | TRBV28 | CASSLLGLAEETQYF
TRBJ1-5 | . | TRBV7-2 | CASSYRNQPQHF
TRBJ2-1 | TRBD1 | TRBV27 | CAIAPGQGTTEQFF
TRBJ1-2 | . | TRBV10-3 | CAISVGQLYGYTF
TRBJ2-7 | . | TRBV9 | CASSVATGFYEQYF
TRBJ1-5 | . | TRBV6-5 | CASRQGNQPQHF
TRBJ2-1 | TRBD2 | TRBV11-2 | CASRDYTSGRAHEQFF
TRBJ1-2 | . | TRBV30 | CAWSALGGGYTF
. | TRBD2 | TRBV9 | CASSVAGREDNEQYF
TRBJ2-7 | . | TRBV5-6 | CASSLRGGNGEQYF
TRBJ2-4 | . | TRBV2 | CASSDGGTALAKNIQYF
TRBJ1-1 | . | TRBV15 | CATSRNRAPNTEAFF
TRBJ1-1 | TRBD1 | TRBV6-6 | CASSFPGQGSITEAFF
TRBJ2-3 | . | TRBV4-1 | CASSQEARRDTQYF
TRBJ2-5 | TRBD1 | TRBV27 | CASSSLTGSTETQYF
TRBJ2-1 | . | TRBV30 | CAWHTGQSSYNEQFF
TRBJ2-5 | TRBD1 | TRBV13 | CASSQSGQLKETQYF
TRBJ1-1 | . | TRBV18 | CASSQRDTEAFF
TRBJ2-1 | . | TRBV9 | CASSLPPETSYNEQFF
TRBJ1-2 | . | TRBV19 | CASSPRSGLGYTF
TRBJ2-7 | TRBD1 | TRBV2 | CASSDQGQSSYEQYF
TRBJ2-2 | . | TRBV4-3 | CASSQETGTKNTGELFF
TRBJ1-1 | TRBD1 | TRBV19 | CASRGTGGLSTEAFF
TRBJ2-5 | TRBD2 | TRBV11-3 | CASSPGTSGSQTQYF
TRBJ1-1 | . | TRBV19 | CASSITGLNTEAFF
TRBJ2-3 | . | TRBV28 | CASKETSGTDTQYF
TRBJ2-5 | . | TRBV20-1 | CSATRETQYF
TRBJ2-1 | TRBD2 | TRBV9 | CASSVVAGGSLVYNEQFF
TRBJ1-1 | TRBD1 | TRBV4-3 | CASSQVGQGAFF
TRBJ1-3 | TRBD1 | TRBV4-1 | CASSRDRVGNTIYF
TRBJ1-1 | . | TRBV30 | CAWSGSGWENTEAFF